Shown below are 2 T cell receptor beta chains from a single sample sequenced in a study of cytomegalovirus exposure and HLA in healthy donors. Assay: immunoSEQ multiplex PCR; the TCRdb copy retains only in-frame clones and omits some. This sample carries fewer than 150,000 clones, approximately 88% of them seen once, and the ten largest clones take about 1.8%. The source material was PBMCs. The receptors stem from a man between 18 and 35 years old in good health and CMV-seronegative.

V and J are TRBV2 and TRBJ2-1; D possibly corresponds to TRBD2 (6 bases). CDR1 is SNHLY, CDR2 FYNNEI, per germline. V was clipped by 4 bases and J by 3 bases, with 16 bases between them. The CDR3 covers 16 residues. The CDR3 reads CASSANGGPIYNEQFF. The CDR3 nucleotides are TGTGCCAGCAGTGCCAACGGGGGACCGATCTACAATGAGCAGTTCTTC.

The CDR3 nucleotides are TGTGCCAGCAGCCTAACAGGGCCATCCGAAAAACTGTTTTTT. It is translated as CASSLTGPSEKLFF. The J gene is TRBJ1-4, the V gene TRBV9, with a possible D match to TRBD1 (6 bases). The CDR3 has 14 amino acids. Germline values: CDR1 SGDLS, CDR2 YYNGEE. Trimming took 4 bases from V and 8 from J, leaving 15 bases between them. The full variable domain, its missing parts supplied by reference TRBV9 and TRBJ1-4, is DSGVTQTPKHLITATGQRVTLRCSPRSGDLSVYWYQQSLDQGLQFLIQYYNGEERAKGNILERFSAQQFPDLHSELNLSSLELGDSALYFCASSLTGPSEKLFFGSGTQLSVL.